Given below is one TCR beta chain in context. Its matching antigen is unknown. The data originate from a study of graft-versus-host responses after intestinal transplantation. Whole-study context: Once they had received anti-thymocyte globulin induction, all recipients took tacrolimus and steroids for around 3 years.

Whole-study findings and limits: Recipient marrow contained GvH clones, some of which appeared first in ileum or blood. Individuals who had graft-donor T cell macrochimerism had allografts that showed high graft-versus-host to host-versus-graft clonal ratios. An association linked early post-transplant HvG declines with peak circulating GvH clone levels.

The protocol was immunoSEQ multiplex PCR, while the TCRdb copy is restricted to in-frame clones and leaves out a portion. The table records roughly 120,000 clones, approximately 95% of them present only once. The CDR3 extends over 14 amino acids. Germline V lookup: CDR1 SGDLS, CDR2 YYNGEE. The V and J ends lost 0 bases and 5 bases respectively, with 12 bases between them. The sample was unstimulated CD8+ T cells sorted from spleen or lymph node cells, taken before intestinal transplant. This sequence originates from a human donor who received an intestinal transplant. The chain recombines TRBV9 with TRBJ2-7; TRBD2 might be the D (6 bases). CDR3 loop: CASSVGLESHEQYF. DNA of the CDR3: TGTGCCAGCAGCGTAGGACTAGAGAGCCACGAGCAGTACTTC. Combining the CDR3 with reference TRBV9 and TRBJ2-7 gives the whole variable domain DSGVTQTPKHLITATGQRVTLRCSPRSGDLSVYWYQQSLDQGLQFLIQYYNGEERAKGNILERFSAQQFPDLHSELNLSSLELGDSALYFCASSVGLESHEQYFGPGTRLTVT.